This T cell receptor beta chain originates from a study of blood T cell repertoires in COVID-19. The CDR3 loop spans 16 amino acids. Germline values: CDR1 SGHRS, CDR2 YFSETQ. The ends lost 6 bases at V and 5 bases at J; junction bases unmatched: 13. Produced via immunoSEQ multiplex PCR; TCRdb's table is partial and in-frame only. The data contain approximately 180,000 clones, approximately 85% of them singletons. The chain joins TRBV5-1 to TRBJ2-3; 9 bases are a match to TRBD2. The sample comprised peripheral blood. The clonotype comes from a human donor with active or convalescent COVID-19. The donor label of this sample is uncertain. In DNA, the CDR3 is TGCGCCAGCAACTCGCGGGAGGGGGACCGTATAGATACGCAGTATTTT. Amino acids: CASNSREGDRIDTQYF.